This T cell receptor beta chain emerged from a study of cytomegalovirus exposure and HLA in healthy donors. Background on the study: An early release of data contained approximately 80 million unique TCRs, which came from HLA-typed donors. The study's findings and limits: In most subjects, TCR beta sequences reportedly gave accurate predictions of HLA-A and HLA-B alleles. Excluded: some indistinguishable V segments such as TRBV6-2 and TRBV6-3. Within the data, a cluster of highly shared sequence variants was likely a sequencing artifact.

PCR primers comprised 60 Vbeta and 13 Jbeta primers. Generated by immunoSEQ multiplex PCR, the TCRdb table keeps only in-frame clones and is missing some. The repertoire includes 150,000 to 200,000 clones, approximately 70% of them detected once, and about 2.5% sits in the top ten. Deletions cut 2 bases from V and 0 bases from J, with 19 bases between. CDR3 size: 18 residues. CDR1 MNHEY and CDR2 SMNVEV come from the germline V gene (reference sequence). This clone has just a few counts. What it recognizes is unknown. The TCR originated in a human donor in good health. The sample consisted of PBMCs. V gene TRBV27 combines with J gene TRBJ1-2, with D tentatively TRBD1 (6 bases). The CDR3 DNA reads TGTGCCAGCAGTTTAAGCAGGGGAAACCCAAGTTCTAACTATGGCTACACCTTC. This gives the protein CASSLSRGNPSSNYGYTF.